The following is a T cell receptor beta chain sequence with its context. As yet, its antigen is unknown. Samples were taken at baseline and on day 1 of cycles 4 and 7. Method: immunoSEQ multiplex PCR; TCRdb's copy keeps in-frame clones and lacks some. This table has some 68,000 clones, 88% appearing once. This sample was included in a study of OX40 agonist ivuxolimab in advanced cancers. General study points: Expanded clones were, on average, more numerous among CD8+ T cells than CD4+.

The CDR3 length is 14 residues. With 2 bases removed from V and 3 bases from J, the gap between germline ends came to 7 bases. The germline CDR1 and CDR2 sequences are SNHLY and FYNNEI. The sequence was collected from an adult with an advanced solid tumor such as melanoma, head and neck, liver or kidney cancer. The chain couples TRBV2 to TRBJ1-4; D gene uncertain. The sample consisted of CD4+ or CD8+ T cells sorted from blood, taken in a trial of the OX40 agonist ivuxolimab. CDR3 DNA: TGTGCCAGCAGTGAATTGGTAGCTAATGAAAAACTGTTTTTT. Protein product: CASSELVANEKLFF.